Here is one T cell receptor (beta chain) with its context. It was with 60 Vbeta and 13 Jbeta primers that the PCR ran. TCRdb keeps only in-frame clones here, not all; method: immunoSEQ multiplex PCR. The table shows about 160,000 clones, with roughly 70% occurring only once. This entry is derived from a study of cytomegalovirus exposure and HLA in healthy donors. V was clipped by 1 base and J by 16 bases, with 8 bases between them. CDR1 and CDR2 (germline): SGHAT, FQNNGV. The CDR3 has 11 residues. Sequencing was done on a sample of PBMCs. The clonotype was recovered from a woman aged 50 to 60 in good health and CMV-seropositive. This sequence joins TRBV11-2 and TRBJ1-6, with D possibly being TRBD1 (5 bases). The CDR3: CASSLGGRLHF. The CDR3 nucleotides are TGTGCCAGCAGCTTAGGGGGCCGGCTCCACTTT. Full variable domain (remainder filled in from reference TRBV11-2 and TRBJ1-6): EAGVAQSPRYKIIEKRQSVAFWCNPISGHATLYWYQQILGQGPKLLIQFQNNGVVDDSQLPKDRFSAERLKGVDSTLKIQPAKLEDSAVYLCASSLGGRLHFGNGTRLTVT.